This TCR beta chain came from a study of T cell responses to AZD1222 COVID-19 vaccine. The study, taken as a whole, reports: Donors, mostly white British, included more females; clonal diversity was possibly underestimated. Recipients of two AZD1222 doses showed rising Spike-specific TCR breadth and depth.

Points on this clone: Its antigen is still unknown.

Clones were sequenced by immunoSEQ multiplex PCR, and TCRdb holds only the in-frame ones, with some missing. The sample has about 130,000 clones, 80% to 90% seen once; the top ten hold about 9.5%. The clonotype was recovered from an adult who received the AZD1222 COVID-19 vaccine. Sequenced material: peripheral blood, taken 28 days after the second AZD1222 dose.

The CDR3 is CASSLRYGAEAFF. The CDR3 region has the DNA TGTGCCAGCAGCCTCCGATATGGCGCTGAAGCTTTCTTT. V is TRBV11-1 and J is TRBJ1-1; D remains unclear. This CDR3 is built from 13 residues. V was trimmed by 5 bases and J by 6 bases, leaving 13 bases between them. CDR1 is SGHAT and CDR2 is FQDESV in the germline V gene (reference sequence).